The subject of this entry is one TCR beta chain. What it binds is not known. The PCR made use of 60 Vbeta and 13 Jbeta primers. Method: immunoSEQ multiplex PCR; TCRdb's copy keeps in-frame clones and lacks some. The repertoire holds fewer than 200,000 clones, roughly 70% seen once, with about 1.6% in the top ten. This sample was included in a study of cytomegalovirus exposure and HLA in healthy donors. The CDR3 contains 14 residues. V lost 2 bases to trimming and J lost 3 bases, with 10 bases between them. CDR1 MNHNS and CDR2 SASEGT come from the germline V gene. Study-level results: CMV antigen specificity of a few CMV-associated chains was confirmed in vitro. A missense variant in DCLRE1C was later tied to TCR beta V- and J-gene trimming.

Material for sequencing was PBMCs. This clonotype was obtained from a girl aged 5 to 17 in good health and CMV-seronegative. The rearrangement uses TRBV6-1 and TRBJ1-2; no clear D gene. The CDR3 region has the DNA TGTGCCAGCAGTGAACAGGCCGCCTACTATGGCTACACCTTC. Residues: CASSEQAAYYGYTF.